This TCR beta chain appears in the sequencing data of a study of STAT5B mutations in CD4+ large granular lymphocyte leukemia. Study conclusions and caveats: The CD4+ versus CD8+ T-LGLL clonality difference may reflect limited sample size.

Healthy controls were blood donor buffy coats. To note about this clone: Its matching antigen is unknown.

The method was immunoSEQ multiplex PCR; TCRdb's version includes in-frame clones alone and lacks a portion of them. The table has tens of thousands of clones, about 71% seen once. Deletions cut 2 bases from V and 2 bases from J, with 7 bases between. Germline CDR1 LNHDA, CDR2 SQIVND (reference sequence). The CDR3 is 14 amino acids. The source is a human donor in good health. Sequenced input: CD4+ T cells from blood buffy coats. The V gene is TRBV19, the J gene TRBJ1-3; D is possibly TRBD1 (6 bases). CDR3 nucleotide sequence: TGTGCCAGTAGTATAAACAGGGCTGGAAACACCATATATTTT. Translating it yields CASSINRAGNTIYF.